Listed below are T cell receptor beta chains from one sample, sequenced in a study of cytomegalovirus exposure and HLA in healthy donors. TCRdb's table, derived via immunoSEQ multiplex PCR, lists solely in-frame clones and lacks some. There are 310,000 or so clones in the sample; approximately 90% occur only once, and approximately 2.4% lies in the top ten. The sample comprised PBMCs. The receptors derive from a woman aged 18 to 35 in good health and CMV-seronegative. Both conserved end residues are part of each CDR3. The order of the fields is clone size, J gene, V gene, D gene, CDR3 protein, CDR3 DNA. A D gene is named only where the DNA matches it firmly. Rows give clone size only sometimes, using once, few, many, or a class for an expanded clone.

clone_size: .; j_call: TRBJ1-1; v_call: TRBV18; d_call: .; cdr3_aa: CASSRGTSNTEAFF; cdr3_nt: TGTGCCAGCTCACGCGGGACCTCTAACACTGAAGCTTTCTTT
clone_size: .; j_call: TRBJ1-4; v_call: TRBV11-2; d_call: .; cdr3_aa: CASSLGWGATNEKLFF; cdr3_nt: TGTGCCAGCAGCCTGGGATGGGGGGCAACTAATGAAAAACTGTTTTTT
clone_size: .; j_call: TRBJ1-2; v_call: TRBV2; d_call: TRBD1; cdr3_aa: CASGDRGPGGYTF; cdr3_nt: TGTGCCAGCGGGGACAGGGGGCCCGGTGGCTACACCTTC
clone_size: .; j_call: TRBJ2-2; v_call: TRBV2; d_call: TRBD1; cdr3_aa: CASRGTGETGELFF; cdr3_nt: TGTGCCAGCAGGGGGACAGGGGAGACCGGGGAGCTGTTTTTT
clone_size: .; j_call: TRBJ1-2; v_call: TRBV5-4; d_call: .; cdr3_aa: CASSIGGSTEGYTF; cdr3_nt: TGTGCCAGCAGCATTGGAGGGTCGACGGAGGGCTACACCTTC
clone_size: few; j_call: TRBJ1-3; v_call: TRBV5-4; d_call: .; cdr3_aa: CANPPTGLSGNTIYF; cdr3_nt: TGTGCCAACCCCCCTACAGGGTTATCTGGAAACACCATATATTTT
clone_size: .; j_call: TRBJ2-7; v_call: TRBV6-6; d_call: .; cdr3_aa: CASSQAYYEQYF; cdr3_nt: TGTGCCAGCAGTCAAGCCTACTACGAGCAGTACTTC
clone_size: .; j_call: TRBJ1-2; v_call: TRBV20-1; d_call: .; cdr3_aa: CSARGYGYTF; cdr3_nt: TGCAGTGCTCGGGGCTATGGCTACACCTTC
clone_size: .; j_call: TRBJ1-5; v_call: TRBV2; d_call: .; cdr3_aa: CASRETRDSNQPQHF; cdr3_nt: TGTGCCAGCCGGGAGACACGGGATAGCAATCAGCCCCAGCATTTT
clone_size: .; j_call: TRBJ1-1; v_call: TRBV10-1; d_call: TRBD1; cdr3_aa: CASSEFPTGREAFF; cdr3_nt: TGCGCCAGCAGTGAATTCCCGACAGGGAGAGAAGCTTTCTTT
clone_size: .; j_call: TRBJ1-5; v_call: TRBV2; d_call: .; cdr3_aa: CASSVSGYQPQHF; cdr3_nt: TGTGCCAGCAGTGTGTCAGGCTATCAGCCCCAGCATTTT
clone_size: .; j_call: TRBJ2-5; v_call: TRBV11-1; d_call: .; cdr3_aa: CANPGVGGGDQETQYF; cdr3_nt: TGTGCCAACCCGGGGGTTGGCGGGGGCGATCAAGAGACCCAGTACTTC
clone_size: .; j_call: TRBJ1-6; v_call: TRBV9; d_call: TRBD1; cdr3_aa: CASSVGGQGSSPLHF; cdr3_nt: TGTGCCAGCAGCGTAGGGGGACAGGGGTCTTCACCCCTCCACTTT
clone_size: .; j_call: TRBJ1-1; v_call: TRBV5-1; d_call: TRBD1; cdr3_aa: CASRVTGGMSEAFF; cdr3_nt: TGCGCCAGCCGGGTCACAGGGGGAATGTCTGAAGCTTTCTTT
clone_size: .; j_call: TRBJ2-7; v_call: TRBV5-4; d_call: TRBD1; cdr3_aa: CASSAGDRSYEQYF; cdr3_nt: TGTGCCAGCAGCGCCGGGGACAGATCCTACGAGCAGTACTTC
clone_size: .; j_call: TRBJ1-2; v_call: TRBV7-9; d_call: TRBD1; cdr3_aa: CASSATGTGKFNGYTF; cdr3_nt: TGTGCCAGCAGCGCCACCGGGACAGGGAAATTCAATGGCTACACCTTC
clone_size: .; j_call: TRBJ2-1; v_call: TRBV18; d_call: .; cdr3_aa: CASSPSVYNEQFF; cdr3_nt: TGTGCCAGCTCCCCCAGTGTCTACAATGAGCAGTTCTTC
clone_size: once; j_call: TRBJ2-3; v_call: TRBV27; d_call: TRBD2; cdr3_aa: CASRGAGGQGTDTQYF; cdr3_nt: TGTGCCAGCAGGGGAGCGGGGGGGCAAGGCACAGATACGCAGTATTTT
clone_size: .; j_call: TRBJ1-2; v_call: TRBV5-1; d_call: .; cdr3_aa: CASSLWPTTGPIPANYGYTF; cdr3_nt: TGCGCCAGCAGCTTGTGGCCTACGACAGGTCCTATTCCCGCTAACTATGGCTACACCTTC
clone_size: .; j_call: TRBJ1-1; v_call: TRBV6-6; d_call: .; cdr3_aa: CASNVGDTEAFF; cdr3_nt: TGTGCCAGCAACGTGGGAGACACTGAAGCTTTCTTT
clone_size: .; j_call: TRBJ2-1; v_call: TRBV27; d_call: .; cdr3_aa: CASSPNGLASAEQFF; cdr3_nt: TGTGCCAGCAGTCCCAACGGACTGGCCTCGGCTGAGCAGTTCTTC
clone_size: .; j_call: TRBJ2-7; v_call: TRBV11-1; d_call: TRBD1; cdr3_aa: CASSLAGQGIVEQYF; cdr3_nt: TGTGCCAGCAGCTTAGCCGGACAGGGGATCGTTGAGCAGTACTTC
clone_size: .; j_call: TRBJ1-3; v_call: TRBV5-1; d_call: .; cdr3_aa: CASSSGSGNTIYF; cdr3_nt: TGCGCCAGCAGTTCAGGGTCCGGAAACACCATATATTTT
clone_size: few; j_call: TRBJ2-5; v_call: TRBV6-6; d_call: .; cdr3_aa: CASSYSQGGETQYF; cdr3_nt: TGTGCCAGCAGTTACTCCCAGGGGGGAGAGACCCAGTACTTC
clone_size: .; j_call: TRBJ2-7; v_call: TRBV9; d_call: .; cdr3_aa: CASSVGVGTGGMYF; cdr3_nt: .
clone_size: .; j_call: TRBJ2-3; v_call: TRBV5-4; d_call: .; cdr3_aa: CASSLGGADTQYF; cdr3_nt: TGTGCCAGCAGTTTAGGGGGGGCAGATACGCAGTATTTT
clone_size: .; j_call: TRBJ2-3; v_call: TRBV2; d_call: .; cdr3_aa: CASLSGSSTDTQYF; cdr3_nt: TGTGCCAGCTTATCGGGATCTAGCACAGATACGCAGTATTTT
clone_size: .; j_call: TRBJ2-7; v_call: TRBV2; d_call: .; cdr3_aa: CASSETGQPGAYEQYF; cdr3_nt: TGTGCCAGCAGTGAAACCGGACAGCCCGGAGCCTACGAGCAGTACTTC
clone_size: few; j_call: TRBJ2-7; v_call: TRBV6-1; d_call: TRBD1; cdr3_aa: CASRTGTGGYEQYF; cdr3_nt: TGTGCCAGCCGCACCGGGACAGGGGGCTACGAGCAGTACTTC
clone_size: .; j_call: TRBJ2-3; v_call: TRBV29-1; d_call: .; cdr3_aa: CSVAGDTQYF; cdr3_nt: TGCAGCGTTGCAGGGGATACGCAGTATTTT